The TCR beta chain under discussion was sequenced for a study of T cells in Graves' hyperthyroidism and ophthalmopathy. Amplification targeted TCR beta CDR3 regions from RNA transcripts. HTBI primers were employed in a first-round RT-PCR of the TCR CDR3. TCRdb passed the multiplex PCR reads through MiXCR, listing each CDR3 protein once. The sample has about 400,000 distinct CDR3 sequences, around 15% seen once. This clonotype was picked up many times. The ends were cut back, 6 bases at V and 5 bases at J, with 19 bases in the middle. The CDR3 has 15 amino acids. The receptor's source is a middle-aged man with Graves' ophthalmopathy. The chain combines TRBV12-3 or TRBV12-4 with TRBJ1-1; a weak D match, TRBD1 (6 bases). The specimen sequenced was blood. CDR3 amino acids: CASRPPETGVTEAFF. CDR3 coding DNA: TGTGCCAGCAGGCCTCCGGAGACAGGTGTTACTGAAGCTTTCTTT.